This section outlines one TCR beta chain sequence together with its context. Its antigen is not yet known. Per-base qualities were not stored, and no clone one base away is much larger. Whole blood was collected in K2EDTA tubes by collaborating institutions according to the institutions' own protocols. For TCRbeta analysis, collaborators shipped samples as frozen whole blood, isolated PBMCs, or DNA extracted from either of those sample types. At the junction V is shortened by 0 bases and J by 6 bases; bases outside the gene matches: 2. From cysteine to phenylalanine, the CDR3 is 14 amino acids long. Here the CDR3 DNA is all that survives: 42 bases in frame from base 1. CDR1 and CDR2 are drawn from the germline V gene: SGHDN, FVKESK. TCRbeta CDR3 regions were amplified from genomic DNA by means of the immunoSEQ Assay, a bias-controlled multiplex PCR. The study's processing was this. The number of nucleated cells in each sample was estimated from the amplification of reference gene primers within the assay. To quantify the absolute abundance of each unique TCRbeta CDR3 rearrangement, sequence reads were collapsed and filtered. For each sample, productive Simpson clonality was calculated by taking the square root of Simpson's diversity index across productive rearrangements. TCRdb holds this immuneACCESS table with in-frame rearrangements only. Some clones are missing; in checked studies, unresolved V genes explain under half, and the rest has no known cause. V, J and clone size reflect that table, while D and trimming were determined from the DNA. This sample comprises 80,000 to 90,000 clones, roughly four fifths of them detected only once. In total, the top ten clones hold 0.95% to 1.5% of the sample.

The entry originates in a study of blood T cell repertoires in COVID-19 (dated by TCRdb to 2018 to 2020). With respect to the entire study: Samples from collaborators originated in the United States, Italy and Spain and spanned both the acute and convalescent phases of COVID-19. The prospective study material was composed of cDNA or gDNA derived from T cells, B-cell-depleted T cells, or PBMCs. The dataset comprised deeply sampled blood TCRbeta repertoires from subjects exposed to, actively infected with, or recovered from COVID-19. The repertoires were made available in a free public database intended to serve as a resource for research on the immune response to SARS-CoV-2. The samples were drawn from the first 160 participants of the ongoing ImmuneRACE study and from 950 to 1,500 subjects provided by 6 global collaborators. Nearly every sample came with metadata listing a de-identified subject ID, COVID-19 status, age in years and sex. Where available, HLA class I and class II types were obtained from metadata supplied by the sample provider rather than from assay-based typing.

On the study overall, not on this receptor specifically: Clinical and demographic metadata were provided uncurated, with the amount varying by source and participant.

The source material was peripheral blood. The rearrangement joined TRBV14 to TRBJ1-2, with 9 bases in between that match TRBD1. The receptor comes from a woman older than 75 with acute or convalescent COVID-19. This receptor carries the CDR3 CASSQDTGGNGYTF. In nucleotide form, the sequence is TGTGCCAGCAGCCAAGACACAGGGGGCAATGGCTACACCTTC.